The rows below give T cell receptor beta chains drawn from one sample of a study of cytomegalovirus exposure and HLA in healthy donors. TCRdb keeps only in-frame clones here, not all; method: immunoSEQ multiplex PCR. The data hold more than 110,000 clones, with about three quarters observed a single time. The sequenced sample consisted of PBMCs. Every receptor here comes from a man aged 40-55 years in good health and CMV-seropositive. CDR3s include the opening cysteine and the closing phenylalanine or tryptophan. The order of the fields is clone size, V gene, D gene, J gene, CDR3 protein, CDR3 DNA. D genes are given only for firm matches. Expanded clones are given a class, and other clones once, few, many or no size at all.

-	TRBV2	-	TRBJ1-2	CASSEALGGAYGYTF	TGTGCCAGCAGTGAAGCGTTGGGGGGGGCCTATGGCTACACCTTC
-	TRBV5-8	TRBD1	TRBJ1-5	CASSSGQGAKQPQHF	TGTGCCAGCAGCTCAGGACAGGGGGCGAAGCAGCCCCAGCATTTT
-	TRBV4-1	TRBD1	TRBJ2-3	CASSQRQGASTDTQYF	TGCGCCAGCAGCCAACGTCAGGGGGCCTCCACAGATACGCAGTATTTT
-	TRBV13	TRBD2	TRBJ2-7	CASSSGLASMFSYEQYF	TGTGCCAGCAGCTCCGGACTAGCCTCTATGTTCTCCTACGAGCAGTACTTC
-	TRBV2	TRBD1	TRBJ1-1	CASSVIQGASTEAFF	TGTGCCAGCAGTGTTATCCAGGGGGCGAGCACTGAAGCTTTCTTT
once	TRBV25-1	TRBD2	TRBJ2-1	CASSERESGYNEQFF	TGTGCCAGCAGTGAGCGGGAGTCAGGTTACAATGAGCAGTTCTTC
-	TRBV7-2	-	TRBJ1-1	CASSSSSLRAFF	TGTGCCAGCAGCTCCAGTTCCCTCAGAGCTTTCTTT
-	TRBV5-4	-	TRBJ2-2	CASSRDFSNTGELFF	TGTGCCAGCAGCCGGGACTTCTCGAACACCGGGGAGCTGTTTTTT
-	TRBV7-9	-	TRBJ2-1	CASSLDLTRSSYNEQFF	TGTGCCAGCAGCCTCGATCTCACGCGGAGCTCCTACAATGAGCAGTTCTTC
-	TRBV4-1	-	TRBJ1-3	CASSQVNSGNTIYF	TGCGCCAGCAGCCAAGTAAACTCTGGAAACACCATATATTTT
-	TRBV28	TRBD1	TRBJ2-7	CASTVDRLSYEQYF	TGTGCCAGCACCGTGGACAGGTTGTCCTACGAGCAGTACTTC
-	TRBV5-6	-	TRBJ2-1	CASSYGGPRSYNEQFF	TGTGCCAGCAGCTACGGAGGGCCCCGCTCCTACAATGAGCAGTTCTTC
-	TRBV7-8	TRBD2	TRBJ2-7	CASSSLLAGLSYEQYF	TGTGCCAGCAGCTCGCTACTAGCGGGGCTTTCCTACGAGCAGTACTTC
-	TRBV7-6	TRBD1	TRBJ2-7	CASSLDRDRTYEQYF	TGTGCCAGCAGCTTAGATCGGGACAGAACCTACGAGCAGTACTTC
-	TRBV7-9	TRBD2	TRBJ2-1	CASSPLVAGIYNEQFF	TGTGCCAGCAGCCCGCTGGTAGCGGGAATCTACAATGAGCAGTTCTTC
-	TRBV11-3	-	TRBJ2-5	CASSSLGAQYF	TGTGCCAGCAGCTCCCTAGGGGCCCAGTACTTC